Shown below are 3 T cell receptor beta chains from a single sample sequenced in a study of beta chain features in type 1 diabetes. Expressed TCRB transcripts were sequenced because the isolated RNA had all been reverse transcribed beforehand. Clones were sequenced by immunoSEQ multiplex PCR, and TCRdb holds only the in-frame ones, with some missing. The data contain fewer than 150,000 clones, 6.5% to 8.5% of them singletons. Sequenced sample: central memory CD4+ T cells from blood. These receptors were obtained from a woman aged 30 to 39 in good health.

On this clone: Other DNA sequences of this sample code for an identical CDR3. The V call is TRBV7-2, the J call TRBJ2-7; no definite D call. The CDR3 has 12 residues. Germline loops: CDR1 SGHTA, CDR2 FQGNSA. Trimming cost V 4 bases and J 2 bases, with 6 bases left between them. CDR3 DNA: TGTGCCAGCAGCTCTGGCACCTACGAGCAGTACTTC. Its translation: CASSSGTYEQYF.

This clone was observed a few times. The chain combines TRBV4-1 with TRBJ2-1; TRBD2 aligns across 9 bases. The CDR3 contains 16 residues. Germline lookup yields CDR1 MGHRA and CDR2 YSYEKL. J lost 8 bases, V lost 0 bases, and 8 bases had no gene match. CDR3 DNA sequence: TGCGCCAGCAGCCAAGATCGAACTAGCGGGTGGGATGAGCAGTTCTTC. It is translated as CASSQDRTSGWDEQFF.

The chain combines TRBV28 with TRBJ1-4, with a tentative D call TRBD1 (5 bases). The ends were cut back, 6 bases at V and 5 bases at J, with 16 bases in the middle. The CDR3 runs to 15 residues. CDR1 is MDHEN and CDR2 is SYDVKM in the germline V gene. CDR3 amino acids: CASSIFIQENEKLFF. CDR3 sequence (DNA): TGTGCCAGCAGCATCTTCATACAGGAAAATGAAAAACTGTTTTTT.